This T cell receptor (beta chain) was profiled in a study of identical twins. V shed 1 base, J shed 8 bases, and the junction held 4 bases outside the gene matches. The CDR3 covers 13 residues. The germline CDR1 and CDR2 sequences are MNHNS and SASEGT. TCRdb re-called the 5' RACE reads with MiXCR, one entry per CDR3 protein. The table shows 1.5 million to 2 million distinct CDR3 sequences, with around 33% occurring only once. This clonotype was seen just once. The chain couples TRBV6-1 to TRBJ1-2; 7 nucleotides align to TRBD1. The source of this sequence is a newborn girl in good health. The sequenced sample consisted of cord blood. CDR3 residues: CASSEVYRGGYTF. The CDR3, as DNA: TGTGCCAGCAGTGAAGTTTACAGGGGCGGCTACACCTTC.